What follows are 17 T cell receptor beta chains derived from one specimen sequenced in a study of T cell responses to AZD1222 COVID-19 vaccine. Measured with immunoSEQ multiplex PCR; TCRdb has only the in-frame clones, and not every one. The table lists about 210,000 clones, 92% of them singletons. The material sequenced was peripheral blood, taken on day 0 of AZD1222 vaccination. Every receptor here comes from an adult in good health.

The chain combines TRBV13 with TRBJ2-1; D perhaps matches TRBD2 (7 bases). Germline-derived CDR1 and CDR2 are PRHDT and FYEKMQ (reference sequence). The CDR3 is made up of 15 amino acids. Trimming left V 6 bases short and J 9 bases short, with 21 bases between. CDR3: CASSRRGGPTGEQFF. The DNA of the CDR3 is TGTGCCAGCAGTCGTAGGGGGGGTCCTACCGGTGAGCAGTTCTTC.

V usage is TRBV9 and J usage is TRBJ2-3, with unresolved D. The CDR3 extends over 15 amino acids. CDR1 SGDLS and CDR2 YYNGEE come from the germline V gene. V was clipped by 3 bases and J by 3 bases, with 14 bases between them. CDR3 region: CASSAHAEGTDTQYF. As DNA, the CDR3 is TGTGCCAGCAGCGCCCACGCCGAAGGAACAGATACGCAGTATTTT.

V and J are TRBV6-2 or TRBV6-3 and TRBJ1-1; D ambiguous. CDR1 is MNHEY, CDR2 SVGEGT, per germline. The length of the CDR3 is 16 residues. The V end lost 5 bases, the J end lost 1 base, and 17 bases lay between the germline ends. CDR3 protein: CASSDPISWENTEAFF. In DNA form, the CDR3 reads TGTGCCAGCAGTGATCCTATTAGTTGGGAGAACACTGAAGCTTTCTTT.

The chain has TRBV9 and TRBJ2-1; 9 positions match TRBD1. This CDR3 comprises 14 residues. Germline V lookup: CDR1 SGDLS, CDR2 YYNGEE. Trimming removed 4 bases from V and 7 bases from J; junction bases left unmatched: 6. The DNA for the CDR3 is TGTGCCAGCAGCCCGGGGACAGGGTGGAATGAGCAGTTCTTC. It yields the protein CASSPGTGWNEQFF.

V usage is TRBV2 and J usage is TRBJ1-1; TRBD1 matches 7 bases. V was pared by 2 bases and J by 8 bases, with 2 bases of the junction left unmatched. Germline CDR1 reads SNHLY; CDR2 reads FYNNEI. This CDR3 comprises 12 residues. CDR3 protein: CASSETGAEAFF. CDR3 coding DNA: TGTGCCAGCAGTGAAACAGGGGCCGAAGCTTTCTTT.

V gene TRBV2 combines with J gene TRBJ1-5, with TRBD1 as a possible D gene (5 bases). The CDR3 consists of 12 residues. The germline V gene has CDR1 SNHLY and CDR2 FYNNEI. V was clipped by 7 bases and J by 7 bases, with 11 bases between them. CDR3 loop: CASTGDAQPQHF. DNA of the CDR3: TGTGCCAGCACTGGGGACGCACAGCCCCAGCATTTT.

The chain links TRBV7-2 to TRBJ2-7; no clear D gene. V lost 5 bases to trimming and J lost 2 bases, with 7 bases between them. The CDR3 extends over 12 amino acids. The V gene's germline CDR1 is SGHTA and CDR2 FQGNSA. The chain's CDR3 is CASSPDPYEQYF. The CDR3 nucleotides are TGTGCCAGCAGCCCGGACCCCTACGAGCAGTACTTC.

The chain links TRBV7-9 to TRBJ2-1; D may be TRBD1 or TRBD2 (5 bases each). Germline CDR1 and CDR2: SEHNR and FQNEAQ (reference sequence). The CDR3 consists of 15 residues. Trimming pared 5 bases from V and 8 bases from J, leaving 19 bases between. CDR3 sequence: CASSPGPPSLHEQFF. The CDR3, as DNA: TGTGCCAGCAGCCCGGGGCCACCGAGCCTCCATGAGCAGTTCTTC.

This chain joins TRBV2 and TRBJ1-2, with a weak D call TRBD1 (5 bases). The ends were cut back, 10 bases at V and 2 bases at J, with 14 bases in the middle. CDR3 length: 13 residues. The germline CDR1 and CDR2 sequences are SNHLY and FYNNEI. CDR3 in DNA: TGTGCCACTGCTCGGGGACCCAACTATGGCTACACCTTC. Amino acid sequence: CATARGPNYGYTF.

This chain uses TRBV2 with TRBJ2-3; perhaps D is TRBD1 or TRBD2 (6 bases each). Between the trimmed V and J ends, which lost 6 bases and 3 bases, there was a span of 16 bases. Germline CDR1 reads SNHLY; CDR2 reads FYNNEI. This CDR3 region has 15 residues. This chain's CDR3 is CASSAEGGQTDTQYF. In DNA form, the CDR3 reads TGTGCCAGCAGCGCCGAGGGGGGCCAAACAGATACGCAGTATTTT.

The J gene is TRBJ1-1, the V gene TRBV24-1; 9 positions match TRBD1. With 7 bases clipped from V and 4 bases from J, the junction kept 6 bases outside the gene matches. The CDR3 contains 14 residues. The germline CDR1 and CDR2 sequences are KGHDR and SFDVKD. CDR3 in amino acids: CATRGQGLGTEAFF. The CDR3 coding sequence is TGTGCCACCAGGGGACAGGGCTTGGGCACTGAAGCTTTCTTT.

This chain uses TRBV9 with TRBJ1-5; 8 nucleotides match TRBD1. V dropped 0 bases and J dropped 6; count of bases not matched to a gene: 5. Per the germline V gene, CDR1 is SGDLS and CDR2 is YYNGEE. The CDR3 extends over 15 amino acids. The CDR3 is CASSVGGQAGQPQHF. CDR3 DNA sequence: TGTGCCAGCAGCGTAGGGGGACAGGCAGGTCAGCCCCAGCATTTT.

This clone was counted once. The CDR3 region is CSVRDRGRRTEAFF. The CDR3 bases are TGCAGCGTCCGGGACAGGGGGCGCCGGACTGAAGCTTTCTTT. This sequence joins TRBV29-1 and TRBJ1-1; 12 bases agree with TRBD1. CDR1 is SQVTM, CDR2 ANQGSEA, per germline. This CDR3 has 14 amino acids. V trimming: 6 bases; J trimming: 5 bases; junction bases outside the gene matches: 7. The full variable domain, with the rest looked up from reference TRBV29-1 and TRBJ1-1, is SAVISQKPSRDICQRGTSLTIQCQVDSQVTMMFWYRQQPGQSLTLIATANQGSEATYESGFVIDKFPISRPNLTFSTLTVSNMSPEDSSIYLCSVRDRGRRTEAFFGQGTRLTVV.

The rearrangement uses TRBV6-5 and TRBJ1-3; D perhaps matches TRBD1 (5 bases). From germline, CDR1 is MNHEY and CDR2 SVGAGI. The V gene lost 0 bases and the J gene lost 0 bases, with 9 bases spanning the gap. This CDR3 contains 16 residues. The chain's CDR3 is CASSYSGRVSGNTIYF. As DNA, the CDR3 is TGTGCCAGCAGTTACTCGGGACGCGTCTCTGGAAACACCATATATTTT.

This rearrangement joins TRBV3-1 (or the pseudogene TRBV3-2) to TRBJ2-7, with 8 bases matching TRBD2. Germline V lookup: CDR1 LGHDT, CDR2 YNNKEL (reference sequence). After removal of 3 bases from V and 6 bases from J, the junction contained 7 bases not matched to a gene. This CDR3 region has 14 residues. This CDR3 is CASSHRGGQVEQYF. CDR3 sequence (DNA): TGTGCCAGCAGCCACCGCGGGGGGCAGGTCGAGCAGTACTTC.

With respect to this clone: One end of the junction does not line up with germline, which may come from a read error. J is TRBJ2-2 and V is TRBV29-1; the D gene is possibly TRBD1 (6 bases). CDR1 is SQVTM and CDR2 is ANQGSEA in the germline V gene. This CDR3 region has 14 residues. CDR3 coding DNA: TGCAGCGTATCCGGGACACTGAACATCGGGGAGCTGTTTTTT. The encoded protein is CSVSGTLNIGELFF.

This rearrangement joins TRBV6-1 to TRBJ2-7; D might be TRBD1 (6 bases). Trimming took 2 bases from V and 4 from J, leaving 15 bases between them. This CDR3 has 15 amino acids. CDR1 MNHNS and CDR2 SASEGT come from the germline V gene. The CDR3 loop reads CASSELSTGLYEQYF. The CDR3 DNA follows: TGTGCCAGCAGTGAACTTTCGACAGGCTTGTACGAGCAGTACTTC.